The T cell receptor beta chain under discussion was sequenced for a study of cytomegalovirus exposure and HLA in healthy donors. General study findings and limits: The authors assumed roughly uniform sequencing depth across donors for presence/absence analyses.

With regard to this clone: Its antigen is undetermined.

PCR used 60 Vbeta primers and 13 Jbeta primers. Per the original data handling: A follow-up analysis tallied 70 million to 80 million unique TCR beta chains, roughly 11 million shared. Sequenced by immunoSEQ multiplex PCR; TCRdb stores in-frame clones only, minus some. The V and J calls and clone size come from that table; D and trimming were worked out from the DNA. The sample consists of some 170,000 clones, around four fifths of them appearing once. Between the trimmed V and J ends, which lost 1 base and 4 bases, there was a span of 11 bases. The germline V gene has CDR1 LGHNA and CDR2 YNFKEQ. CDR3 size: 15 residues.

The sequencing input was PBMCs. The rearrangement joins TRBV4-2 to TRBJ1-5; no clear D. The TCR originated in a man in his late teens or twenties in good health and CMV-seropositive. The DNA for the CDR3 is TGTGCCAGCAGCCAAGTGAGAGGATCTAATCAGCCCCAGCATTTT. It codes for CASSQVRGSNQPQHF.